This paragraph covers one T cell receptor (beta chain) sequence. This clonotype counts as medium-sized (0.01 to 0.1%). Its antigen specificity is not known. One base away there is no much larger clone; base qualities are not given. TRB repertoires were amplified using about 230-550 ng of genomic DNA isolated from blood. The instrument was an Illumina MiSeq. Multiplex PCR with BIOMED2 TRB-A/B primer pools was used to amplify the TRB rearrangements. Two consecutive PCRs added Illumina-compatible adapters and 7-nucleotide sample barcodes to the amplicons. All library PCRs used Phusion HS II polymerase. Amplicons were purified from gel with the NucleoSpin Gel and PCR Clean-up kit, quantified on Qubit, and pooled at about 3.7 nM. Amplicon pool quality was checked on an Agilent 2100 Bioanalyzer before Illumina next-generation sequencing. On the authors' methods: Annotation of TRB rearrangements was done in MiXCR 3.0.8 with the default MiXCR reference library. Non-productive reads and sequences with fewer than 2 reads were removed, and each unique CDR3 nucleotide sequence was counted as one clone. R 3.5.1 was used to calculate clonality, diversity, richness and V-J gene usage. TCR clustering by CDR3 similarity used GLIPH2, with generation probabilities calculated by OLGA. Only GLIPH2 clusters with at least four unique TCR clonotypes present in at least three individuals were retained. The public sequencing data were trimmed at Q25 with fastp and processed into clonotypes with MiXCR by TCRdb, which kept only in-frame beta chains. Rows are combined by CDR3 protein, so each entry shows the most common genes and DNA. These V and J calls are TCRdb output, not the study's own analysis. This sample holds several thousand distinct CDR3 sequences; roughly 30% were observed only once. 9% to 15% of the sample comes from the top ten.

The germline V gene (reference sequence) supplies CDR1 PRHDT and CDR2 FYEKMQ. V ends up 6 bases short and J 2 bases short, with an unmatched junction base count of 12. There are 17 amino acids in the CDR3, from cysteine to phenylalanine inclusive. The sequence is cut down to CDR3 DNA, 51 bases in frame from base 1. The data belong to a study of T and B cells in COVID-19 patients (dated by TCRdb to the early 2020s). Turning to the overall study: Using TRB and IGH repertoire sequencing of peripheral blood, the study characterized adaptive immunity in COVID-19 patients who had active infection or had recovered. A recovered cohort was made up of 15 to 19 patients contributing under 25 samples, mostly after mild to moderate COVID-19 managed as outpatients. Median age was approximately 30 years in the recovered cohort versus roughly 67 years in the active-infection cohort. Of the approximately 20 patients in the active-infection cohort, 12 were critically ill and needed mechanical ventilation or ECMO. Comorbidities linked to unfavorable COVID-19 outcome were present in about 90% of the roughly 20 patients in the active-infection cohort. The repository of TCR and BCR sequences included about 69 time points from 37 patients, and more than 8.3 million TCR sequences were analysed. Two patients were in both the active and recovered cohorts because samples existed from active disease and from after recovery. For the repertoire analyses, the comparison was an age-matched reference group of 39 healthy donors who were negative for COVID-19 antibodies. As many as 9 follow-up blood samples were taken per patient, and some of the samples covered different disease stages within the same individual.

What the research found in general, with its limitations: Prospective validation of the reported TCR clusters was stated to be required before clinical use. In active COVID-19, TRB repertoires were highly clonal, while at recovery, diversity and richness increased above the levels seen in healthy donors. Specific T cell subsets (CD4+/Treg/CD8+) and sorted SARS-CoV-2-responsive or tetramer+ T cells had not yet been sequenced, with those experiments still ongoing. The cohort was considered too small to assess HLA contributions to COVID-19 susceptibility or severity. Blood samples from mildly ill patients during symptoms and early samples from severe cases were scarce. A total of roughly 2,500 exclusive TCR clusters, including 30 to 40 low-pGen clusters, were found in the recovered cohort. TRBV/TRBJ gene usage was reported as strongly skewed in patients with COVID-19.

The chain couples TRBV13 to TRBJ2-3, and 9 junctional nucleotides match TRBD2. The material sequenced was blood. The origin of this receptor is a human donor with active COVID-19. The CDR3 in this case is CASRSPVLAGSTDTQYF. The DNA sequence is given as TGTGCCAGCAGATCACCTGTCCTAGCGGGGTCCACAGATACGCAGTATTTT.